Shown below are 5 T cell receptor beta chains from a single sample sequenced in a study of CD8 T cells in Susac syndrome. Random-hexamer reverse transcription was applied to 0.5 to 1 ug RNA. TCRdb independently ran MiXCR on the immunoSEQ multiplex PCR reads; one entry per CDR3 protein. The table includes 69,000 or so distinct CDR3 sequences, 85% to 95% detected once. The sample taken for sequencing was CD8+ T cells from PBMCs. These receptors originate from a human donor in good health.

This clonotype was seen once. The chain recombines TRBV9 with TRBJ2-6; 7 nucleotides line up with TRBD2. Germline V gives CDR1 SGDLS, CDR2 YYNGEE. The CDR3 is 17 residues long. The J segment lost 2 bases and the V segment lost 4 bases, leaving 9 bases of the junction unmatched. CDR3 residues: CASSPERGRTGANVLTF. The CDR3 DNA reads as TGTGCCAGCAGCCCCGAGCGGGGAAGGACTGGGGCCAACGTCCTGACTTTC.

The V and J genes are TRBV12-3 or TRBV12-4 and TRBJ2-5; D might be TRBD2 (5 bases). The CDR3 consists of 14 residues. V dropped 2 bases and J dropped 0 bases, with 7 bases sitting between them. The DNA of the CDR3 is TGTGCCAGCAGTTTAACGGGGAACCAAGAGACCCAGTACTTC. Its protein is CASSLTGNQETQYF.

CDR3: CASSPRTSGGSTDTQYF. DNA for the CDR3: TGCGCCAGCAGCCCGCGGACTAGCGGGGGGAGCACAGATACGCAGTATTTT. The chain combines TRBV5-1 with TRBJ2-3, with 14 bases lining up with TRBD2. After removal of 4 bases from V and 0 bases from J, the junction contained 4 bases not matched to a gene. In germline, CDR1 is SGHRS, CDR2 YFSETQ. The CDR3 spans 17 residues. Full variable domain (outside the CDR3, taken from reference TRBV5-1 and TRBJ2-3): KAGVTQTPRYLIKTRGQQVTLSCSPISGHRSVSWYQQTPGQGLQFLFEYFSETQRNKGNFPGRFSGRQFSNSRSEMNVSTLELGDSALYLCASSPRTSGGSTDTQYFGPGTRLTVL.

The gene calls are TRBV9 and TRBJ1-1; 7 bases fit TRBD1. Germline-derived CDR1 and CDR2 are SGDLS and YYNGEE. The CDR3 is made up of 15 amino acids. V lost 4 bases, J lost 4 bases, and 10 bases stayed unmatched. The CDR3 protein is CASSPPPTGRTEAFF. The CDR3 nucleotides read TGTGCCAGCAGCCCACCTCCGACAGGGCGCACTGAAGCTTTCTTT.

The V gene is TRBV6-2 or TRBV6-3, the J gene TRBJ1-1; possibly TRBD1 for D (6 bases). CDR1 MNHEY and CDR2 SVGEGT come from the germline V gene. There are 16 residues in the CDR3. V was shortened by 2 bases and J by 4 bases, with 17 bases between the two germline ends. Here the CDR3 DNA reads TGTGCCAGCAGTTACGGAGAAACAGGGAGGAGCACTGAAGCTTTCTTT. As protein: CASSYGETGRSTEAFF.